The 2 T cell receptor beta chains given below trace back to one sample, sequenced in a study of T cell responses to AZD1222 COVID-19 vaccine. The data were produced by immunoSEQ multiplex PCR, yet TCRdb's version contains in-frame clones alone and is incomplete. The sample records about 150,000 clones, 89% being singletons. This specimen consisted of peripheral blood, obtained on day 0 of AZD1222 vaccination. These receptor sequences come from an adult in good health.

The genes are TRBV6-2 or TRBV6-3 and TRBJ1-5; perhaps TRBD1 as D (5 bases). Trimming left V 5 bases short and J 1 base short, with 18 bases between. CDR1 is MNHEY, CDR2 SVGEGT, per germline. The CDR3 consists of 17 residues. This CDR3 reads CASSIGTLTGSNQPQHF. As DNA, the CDR3 is TGTGCCAGCAGTATTGGGACGTTGACGGGAAGCAATCAGCCCCAGCATTTT.

The V call is TRBV9, the J call TRBJ2-5, with 13 bases identical to TRBD2. There are 15 residues in the CDR3. The ends lost 2 bases at V and 5 bases at J; junction bases unmatched: 3. Germline loops: CDR1 SGDLS, CDR2 YYNGEE. The CDR3 region has the DNA TGTGCCAGCAGCGTTGGGACTAGCGGGATGGAGACCCAGTACTTC. Protein product: CASSVGTSGMETQYF.